The entry below describes one TCR beta chain. Its antigen target is currently unknown. The sample holds no much larger clone one base away, and base qualities are not on file. The germline V gene gives CDR1 as KGHSH and CDR2 as LQKENI. The CDR3 has 15 amino acids, counting the end cysteine and phenylalanine. Only the CDR3 DNA is retained, 45 bases long and in frame from the first base. V has 3 bases trimmed and J has 6 bases trimmed; junction bases matching no gene number 6. This specimen comes from a study of shared clonotypes between healthy human individuals (dated by TCRdb to about 2020). About the study as a whole: Three men and a couple of women, aged 18 to 49 years, made up the cohort. Per donor, three plates each were used for CD4 naive and CD4 memory, two for CD8 naive, and one for CD8 memory. To estimate repertoire size and how much clonotypes are shared between individuals, the study performed deep sequencing of blood TCR repertoires from a few healthy adults. Libraries were prepared and TCR repertoires were sequenced by different laboratories using diverse techniques, in order to increase sequencing depth and limit assay-specific biases. Each donor's leukapheresis produced roughly between roughly 0.85 and 9.5 billion PBMCs. Study-wide findings and limitations: Because the study included a small number of donors, the genetic and exposure-history diversity represented was limited. Sharing across several donors was observed for about 5% of naive CD4, about 4% of naive CD8, over 2% of memory CD4, and around 0.4% of memory CD8 clonotypes. Sampling was limited to blood, and TCR repertoires in tissue likely differ from TCR repertoires in blood. Pairwise subsampling led to the expectation that sequencing depth would affect the degree of clonotype sharing among donors. Naive subsets generally had larger estimated clonotype richness than memory subsets did. Higher generation probabilities were observed for clonotypes shared by all four sorted-subset donors than for non-shared clonotypes. Rarefaction of sorted-subset datasets indicated incomplete sequencing despite the large sequencing depth.

Using the deep immunoSEQ assay, multiplex PCR amplified TCR CDR3 regions from genomic DNA. Extracted genomic DNA from each cell subset was distributed evenly across all wells of several immunoSEQ 96-well plates, and each plate was treated as a replicate. For sorted subsets, each replicate PCR was loaded with roughly 0.2 ug genomic DNA, equivalent to 25,000 to 35,000 T cell genomes. Purified libraries were quantified with a Qubit 3.0 fluorometer, sized on a Bioanalyzer 2100, and re-quantified with the KAPA Library Quantification kit. A separate single-read 150-cycle Illumina NextSeq 550 flow cell was used to sequence each immunoSEQ 96-well plate. The source study handled its data this way. Because the immunoSEQ output included only junctional sequences and no quality scores, the filtering could not be the same as the filtering used for full-length reads. Sequences were annotated with PyIR, a Python wrapper for IgBLAST v1.9, and V/J genes and CDR3 were assigned using IMGT germline references. Reads were removed for weak V/J assignments (E-value above 1e-6), missing CDR3, stop codons, out-of-frame junctions, or ambiguous translated residues. A V3J clonotype was defined by an identical inferred V gene, J gene, and CDR3 amino acid sequence. To compute the percentage overlap between repertoires, the number of shared unique clonotypes was divided by the size of the smaller repertoire. Richness of each repertoire was evaluated using RTK rarefaction, the Chao1 estimator, and Recon v2.1 estimates of unobserved clonotypes. For all TCRbeta clonotypes obtained by the gDNA method from a few donors, generation probabilities were computed with OLGA. TCRdb's version of the immuneACCESS table is confined to in-frame rearrangements and falls short of the full clone set. An unresolved V gene accounts for under half of the shortfall where checked; the remainder is of unknown origin. That table supplies the V and J calls and clone size; D and trimming were determined from the DNA. The sample table records 330,000 or so clones; around two thirds of these occur just once. 10% to 13% of the sample is held by the ten biggest clonotypes.

The donors were healthy, HIV-negative adults who had no recently reported acute infections or vaccinations. Only Caucasian adults living in Nashville, Tennessee, USA were represented among the donors. CD4+ T cells were enriched by magnetic negative selection; naive cells were then positively selected on CD45RA, and the negative fraction formed the memory subset. Blood was collected by leukapheresis, and PBMCs were isolated by Ficoll-Histopaque density gradient centrifugation and then cryopreserved in liquid nitrogen vapor phase. Analytical flow cytometry was used to check the purity and quantity of every magnetically sorted T cell population. From each sorted fraction, genomic DNA was isolated and quantified by UV absorbance on a Nanodrop 2000c.

Sequencing was performed on memory CD4+ T cells sorted from blood. Explained via the paper, the cell subset or site label denotes: CD45RA-negative fraction. The receptor comes from a man under 40 in good health. This chain joins TRBV18 to TRBJ1-4; 8 middle bases align to TRBD1. The CDR3 region reads CASSPNSGGDEKLFF. The nucleotide sequence is given as TGTGCCAGCTCACCGAATTCAGGGGGCGATGAAAAACTGTTTTTT. Joined to the reference TRBV18 and TRBJ1-4 proteins, this CDR3 gives the full variable domain: NAGVMQNPRHLVRRRGQEARLRCSPMKGHSHVYWYRQLPEEGLKFMVYLQKENIIDESGMPKERFSAEFPKEGPSILRIQQVVRGDSAAYFCASSPNSGGDEKLFFGSGTQLSVL.